These 2 T cell receptor beta chains originate from one sample sequenced in a study of long-term antiretroviral therapy in people with HIV (dated by TCRdb to 2022 to 2024). Sequencing of the TRB variable region was done with the immunoSEQ hsTCRB v3.0 assay at survey level resolution. The source is immuneACCESS, and TCRdb retained only in-frame sequences with V and J called. Part of the clones is not carried over; for the studies checked, unresolved V genes explain less than half of this, and the remainder is unexplained. Counted in this sample were roughly 20,000 clones; approximately 76% of them appeared once. Together, the top ten hold 9% to 15% of the sample. The source was unsorted PBMCs, collected around 1.7 years before starting antiretroviral therapy. The origin of the receptors is a woman aged 35 to 49 with HIV.

The chain joins TRBV5-5 to TRBJ1-6, with a weak D call TRBD1 (5 bases). Deletions cut 5 bases from V and 4 bases from J, with 13 bases between. The CDR3 is 15 residues long. In germline, CDR1 is SGHKS, CDR2 YYEKEE (reference sequence). This CDR3 reads CASRVDIQYNSPLHF. In nucleotides, the CDR3 is TGTGCCAGCAGAGTGGACATTCAGTATAATTCACCCCTCCACTTT. The complete variable domain, with remaining parts taken from reference TRBV5-5 and TRBJ1-6, reads DAGVTQSPTHLIKTRGQQVTLRCSPISGHKSVSWYQQVLGQGPQFIFQYYEKEERGRGNFPDRFSARQFPNYSSELNVNALLLGDSALYLCASRVDIQYNSPLHFGNGTRLTVT.

J is TRBJ2-7 and V is TRBV7-9, with 7 bases matching TRBD1. CDR1 and CDR2 (germline): SEHNR, FQNEAQ (reference sequence). V gave up 5 bases and J gave up 5 bases; unmatched junction bases: 12. The CDR3 covers 15 residues. As DNA, the CDR3 is TGTGCCAGCAGCACACGACAGGGCCCAAATCACGAGCAGTACTTC. It codes for CASSTRQGPNHEQYF.